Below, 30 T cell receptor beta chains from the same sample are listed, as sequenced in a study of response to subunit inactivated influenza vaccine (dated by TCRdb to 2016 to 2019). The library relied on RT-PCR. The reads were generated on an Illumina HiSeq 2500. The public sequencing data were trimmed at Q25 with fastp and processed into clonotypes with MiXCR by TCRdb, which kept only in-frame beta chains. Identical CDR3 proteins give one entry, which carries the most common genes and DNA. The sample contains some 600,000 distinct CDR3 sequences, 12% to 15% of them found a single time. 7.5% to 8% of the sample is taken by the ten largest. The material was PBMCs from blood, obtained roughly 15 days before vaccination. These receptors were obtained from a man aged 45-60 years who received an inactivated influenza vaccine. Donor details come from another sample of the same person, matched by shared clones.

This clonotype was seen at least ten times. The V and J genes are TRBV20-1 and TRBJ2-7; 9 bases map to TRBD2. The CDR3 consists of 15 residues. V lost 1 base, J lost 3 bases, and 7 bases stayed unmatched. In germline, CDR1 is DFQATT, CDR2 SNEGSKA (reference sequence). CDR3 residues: CSARGGAGGGYEQYF. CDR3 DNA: TGCAGTGCTAGAGGGGGAGCGGGGGGCGGCTACGAGCAGTACTTC.

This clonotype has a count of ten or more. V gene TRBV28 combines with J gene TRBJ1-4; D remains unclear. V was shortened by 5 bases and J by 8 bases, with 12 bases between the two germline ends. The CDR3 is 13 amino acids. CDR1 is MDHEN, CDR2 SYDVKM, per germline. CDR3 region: CASSDNGREKLFF. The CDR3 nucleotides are TGTGCCAGCAGTGACAACGGAAGGGAAAAACTGTTTTTT.

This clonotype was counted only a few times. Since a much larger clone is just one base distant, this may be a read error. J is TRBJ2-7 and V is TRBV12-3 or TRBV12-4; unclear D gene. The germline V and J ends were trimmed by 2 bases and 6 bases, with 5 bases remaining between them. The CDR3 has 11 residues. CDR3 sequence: CASSLMAEQYF. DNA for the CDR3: TGTGCCAGCAGTTTAATGGCCGAGCAGTACTTC.

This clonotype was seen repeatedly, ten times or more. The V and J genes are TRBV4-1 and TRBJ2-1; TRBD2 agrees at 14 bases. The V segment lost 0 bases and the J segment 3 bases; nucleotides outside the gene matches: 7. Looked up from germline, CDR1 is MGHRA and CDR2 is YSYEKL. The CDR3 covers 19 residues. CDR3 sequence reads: CASSQEWTSGRSRYNEQFF. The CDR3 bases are TGCGCCAGCAGCCAAGAGTGGACTAGCGGGAGGAGCCGCTACAATGAGCAGTTCTTC.

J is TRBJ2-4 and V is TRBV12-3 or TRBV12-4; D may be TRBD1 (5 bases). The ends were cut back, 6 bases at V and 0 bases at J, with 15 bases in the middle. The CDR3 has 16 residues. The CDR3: CASRPQATLAKNIQYF. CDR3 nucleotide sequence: TGTGCCAGCAGACCACAGGCGACTCTAGCCAAAAACATTCAGTACTTC.

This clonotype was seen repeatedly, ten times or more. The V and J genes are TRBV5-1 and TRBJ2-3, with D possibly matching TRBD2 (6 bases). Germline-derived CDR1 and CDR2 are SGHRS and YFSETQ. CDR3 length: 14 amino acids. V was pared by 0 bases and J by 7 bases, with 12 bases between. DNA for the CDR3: TGCGCCAGCAGCTTGGAAGGAGGGACCTATACGCAGTATTTT. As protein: CASSLEGGTYTQYF.

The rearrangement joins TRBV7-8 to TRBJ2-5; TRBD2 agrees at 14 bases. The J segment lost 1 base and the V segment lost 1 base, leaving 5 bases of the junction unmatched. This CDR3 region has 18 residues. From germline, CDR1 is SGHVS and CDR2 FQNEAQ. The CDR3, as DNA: TGTGCCAGCAGCTTAGGGGGACTAGCGGGGGCCTCCCAAGAGACCCAGTACTTC. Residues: CASSLGGLAGASQETQYF.

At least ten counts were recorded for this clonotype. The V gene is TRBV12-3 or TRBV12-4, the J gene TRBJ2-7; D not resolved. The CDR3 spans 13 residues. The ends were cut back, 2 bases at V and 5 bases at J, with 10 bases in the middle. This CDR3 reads CASSLSAVDEQYF. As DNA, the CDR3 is TGTGCCAGCAGTTTATCGGCTGTCGACGAGCAGTACTTC.

The CDR3: CASSQEGRTLHF. The DNA for the CDR3 is TGTGCCAGCAGCCAAGAAGGGAGAACACTCCACTTT. The chain couples TRBV3-1 to TRBJ1-6; no firm D call. In germline, CDR1 is LGHDT, CDR2 YNNKEL (reference sequence). V lost 0 bases, J lost 16 bases, and 10 bases lay in between. There are 12 residues in the CDR3. Together with reference TRBV3-1 and TRBJ1-6, the CDR3 gives the full variable domain: DTAVSQTPKYLVTQMGNDKSIKCEQNLGHDTMYWYKQDSKKFLKIMFSYNNKELIINETVPNRFSPKSPDKAHLNLHINSLELGDSAVYFCASSQEGRTLHFGNGTRLTVT.

The CDR3 region is CASSPMYLGIYEQYF. The CDR3 DNA follows: TGTGCCAGCAGTCCGATGTACTTGGGAATCTACGAGCAGTACTTC. V and J are TRBV14 and TRBJ2-7; D not certain. Trimming removed 6 bases at V and 3 bases at J, with 18 bases between. Germline V gene lookup returns CDR1 SGHDN and CDR2 FVKESK. This CDR3 has 15 amino acids.

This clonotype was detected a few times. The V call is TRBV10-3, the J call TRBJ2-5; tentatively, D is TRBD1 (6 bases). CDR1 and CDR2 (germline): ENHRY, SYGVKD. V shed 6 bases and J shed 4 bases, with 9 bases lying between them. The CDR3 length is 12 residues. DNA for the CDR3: TGTGCCATCAGCCAGGGGTTAGAGACCCAGTACTTC. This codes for CAISQGLETQYF.

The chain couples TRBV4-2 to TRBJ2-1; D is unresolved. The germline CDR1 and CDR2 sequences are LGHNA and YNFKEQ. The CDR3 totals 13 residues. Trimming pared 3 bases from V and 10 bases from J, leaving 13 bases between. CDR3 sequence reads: CASSQESIREQFF. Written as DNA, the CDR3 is TGTGCCAGCAGCCAGGAATCCATTAGGGAGCAGTTCTTC.

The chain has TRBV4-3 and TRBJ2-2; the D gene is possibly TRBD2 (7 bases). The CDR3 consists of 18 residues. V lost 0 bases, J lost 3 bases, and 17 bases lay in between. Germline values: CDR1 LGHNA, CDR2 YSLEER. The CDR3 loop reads CASSQDQWGGAHTGELFF. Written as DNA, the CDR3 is TGCGCCAGCAGCCAAGATCAATGGGGGGGGGCGCACACCGGGGAGCTGTTTTTT.

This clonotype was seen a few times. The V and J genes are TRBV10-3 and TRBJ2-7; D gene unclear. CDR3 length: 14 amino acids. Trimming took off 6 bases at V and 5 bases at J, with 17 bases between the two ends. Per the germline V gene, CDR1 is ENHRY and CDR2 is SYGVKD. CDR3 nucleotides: TGTGCCATCAGGAGAGAAGGAGAGCGCGACGAGCAGTACTTC. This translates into CAIRREGERDEQYF.

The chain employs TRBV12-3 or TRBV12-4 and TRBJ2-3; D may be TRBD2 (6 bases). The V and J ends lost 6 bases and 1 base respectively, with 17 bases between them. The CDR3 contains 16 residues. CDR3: CASSPGGAGRTDTQYF. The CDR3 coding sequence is TGTGCCAGCAGCCCTGGGGGTGCGGGACGCACAGATACGCAGTATTTT.

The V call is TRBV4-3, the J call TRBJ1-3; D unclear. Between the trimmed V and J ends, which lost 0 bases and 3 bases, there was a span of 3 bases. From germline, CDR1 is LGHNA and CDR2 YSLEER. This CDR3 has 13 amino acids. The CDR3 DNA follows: TGCGCCAGCAGCCAAGAGAGTGGAAACACCATATATTTT. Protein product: CASSQESGNTIYF.

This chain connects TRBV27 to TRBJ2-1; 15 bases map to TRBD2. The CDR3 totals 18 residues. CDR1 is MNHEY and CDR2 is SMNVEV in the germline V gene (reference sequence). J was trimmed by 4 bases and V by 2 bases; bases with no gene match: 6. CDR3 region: CASSLGLAGGLRYNEQFF. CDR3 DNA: TGTGCCAGCAGTTTAGGACTAGCGGGGGGGCTCCGGTACAATGAGCAGTTCTTC.

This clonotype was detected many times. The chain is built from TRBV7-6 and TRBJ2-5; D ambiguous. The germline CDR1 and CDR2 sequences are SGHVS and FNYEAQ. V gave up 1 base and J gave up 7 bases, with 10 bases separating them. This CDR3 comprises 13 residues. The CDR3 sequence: CASSLDWLGTQYF. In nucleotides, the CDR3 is TGTGCCAGCAGCTTAGACTGGCTCGGGACCCAGTACTTC.

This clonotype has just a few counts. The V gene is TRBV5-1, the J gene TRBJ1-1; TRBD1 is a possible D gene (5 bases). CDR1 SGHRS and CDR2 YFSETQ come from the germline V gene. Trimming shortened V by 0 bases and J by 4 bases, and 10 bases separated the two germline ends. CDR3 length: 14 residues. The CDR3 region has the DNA TGCGCCAGCAGCTTGGGGGGCAAGGGCACTGAAGCTTTCTTT. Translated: CASSLGGKGTEAFF.

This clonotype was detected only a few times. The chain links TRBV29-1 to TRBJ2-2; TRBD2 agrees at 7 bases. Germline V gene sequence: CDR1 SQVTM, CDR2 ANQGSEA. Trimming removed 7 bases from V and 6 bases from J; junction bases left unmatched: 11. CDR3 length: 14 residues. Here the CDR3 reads CSARSGGTSGELFF. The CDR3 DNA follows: TGCAGCGCCCGATCCGGGGGGACGTCCGGGGAGCTGTTTTTT.

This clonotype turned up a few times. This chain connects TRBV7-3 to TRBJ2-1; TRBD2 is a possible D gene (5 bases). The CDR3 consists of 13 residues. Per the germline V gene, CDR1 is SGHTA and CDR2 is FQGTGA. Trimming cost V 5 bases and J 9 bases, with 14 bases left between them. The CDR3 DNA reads TGTGCCAGCAGCCCCCTTGGGGAGAGTGAGCAGTTCTTC. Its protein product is CASSPLGESEQFF.

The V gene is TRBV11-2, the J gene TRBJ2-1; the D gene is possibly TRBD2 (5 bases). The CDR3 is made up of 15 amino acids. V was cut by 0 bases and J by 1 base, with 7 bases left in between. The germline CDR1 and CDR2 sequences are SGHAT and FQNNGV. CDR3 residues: CASSLDGLSYNEQFF. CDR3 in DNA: TGTGCCAGCAGCTTAGACGGACTTTCCTACAATGAGCAGTTCTTC. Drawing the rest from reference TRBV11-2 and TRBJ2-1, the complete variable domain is EAGVAQSPRYKIIEKRQSVAFWCNPISGHATLYWYQQILGQGPKLLIQFQNNGVVDDSQLPKDRFSAERLKGVDSTLKIQPAKLEDSAVYLCASSLDGLSYNEQFFGPGTRLTVL.

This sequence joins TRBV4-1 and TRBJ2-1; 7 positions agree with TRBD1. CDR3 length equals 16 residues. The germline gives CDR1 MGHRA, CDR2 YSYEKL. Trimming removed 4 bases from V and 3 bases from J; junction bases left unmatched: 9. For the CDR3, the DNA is TGCGCCAGCAGCCCGATGTATAGGGGGCTCTACAATGAGCAGTTCTTC. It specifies CASSPMYRGLYNEQFF.

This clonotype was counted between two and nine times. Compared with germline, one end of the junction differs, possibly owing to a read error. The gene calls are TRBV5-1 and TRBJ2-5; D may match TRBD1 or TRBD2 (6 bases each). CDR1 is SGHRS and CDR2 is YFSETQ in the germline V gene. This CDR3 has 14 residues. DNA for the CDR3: TGTGCCAGCAGTTTAGGGGGGACGGAAGAGACCCAGTACTTC. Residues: CASSLGGTEETQYF. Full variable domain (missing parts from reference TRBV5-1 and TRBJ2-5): KAGVTQTPRYLIKTRGQQVTLSCSPISGHRSVSWYQQTPGQGLQFLFEYFSETQRNKGNFPGRFSGRQFSNSRSEMNVSTLELGDSALYLCASSLGGTEETQYFGPGTRLLVL.

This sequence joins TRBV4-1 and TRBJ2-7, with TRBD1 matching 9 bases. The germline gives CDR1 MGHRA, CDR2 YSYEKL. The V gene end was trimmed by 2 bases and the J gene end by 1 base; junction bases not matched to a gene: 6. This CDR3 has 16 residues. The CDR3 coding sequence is TGCGCCAGCAGCCAAAGCCCGGGACAGGGTTCCTACGAGCAGTACTTC. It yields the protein CASSQSPGQGSYEQYF.

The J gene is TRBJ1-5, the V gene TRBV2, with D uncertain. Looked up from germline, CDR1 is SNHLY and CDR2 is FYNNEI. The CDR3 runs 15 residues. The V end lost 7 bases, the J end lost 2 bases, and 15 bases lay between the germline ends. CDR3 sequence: CASNVGDSGNQPQHF. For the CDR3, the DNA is TGTGCCAGCAACGTGGGCGATTCAGGCAATCAGCCCCAGCATTTT.

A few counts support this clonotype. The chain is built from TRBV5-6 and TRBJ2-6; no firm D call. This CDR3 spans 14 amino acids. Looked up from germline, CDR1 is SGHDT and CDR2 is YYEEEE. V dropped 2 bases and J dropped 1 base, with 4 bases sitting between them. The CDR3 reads CASSFHSGANVLTF. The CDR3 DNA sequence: TGTGCCAGCAGCTTCCATTCTGGGGCCAACGTCCTGACTTTC. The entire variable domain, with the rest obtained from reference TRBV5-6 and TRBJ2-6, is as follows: DAGVTQSPTHLIKTRGQQVTLRCSPKSGHDTVSWYQQALGQGPQFIFQYYEEEERQRGNFPDRFSGHQFPNYSSELNVNALLLGDSALYLCASSFHSGANVLTFGAGSRLTVL.

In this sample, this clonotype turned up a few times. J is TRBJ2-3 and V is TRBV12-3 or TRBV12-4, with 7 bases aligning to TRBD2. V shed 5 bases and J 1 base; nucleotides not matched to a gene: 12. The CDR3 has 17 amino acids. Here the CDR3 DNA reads TGTGCCAGCAGTCCCTTAGGAGTACGGGAGGGCACAGATACGCAGTATTTT. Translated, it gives CASSPLGVREGTDTQYF.

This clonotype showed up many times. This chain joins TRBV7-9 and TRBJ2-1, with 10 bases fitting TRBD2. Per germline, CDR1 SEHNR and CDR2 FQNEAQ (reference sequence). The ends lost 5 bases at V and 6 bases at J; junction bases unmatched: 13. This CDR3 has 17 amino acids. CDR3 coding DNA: TGTGCCAGCAGCACTACACCCGGGACTAGCGACATCAATGAGCAGTTCTTC. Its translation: CASSTTPGTSDINEQFF.

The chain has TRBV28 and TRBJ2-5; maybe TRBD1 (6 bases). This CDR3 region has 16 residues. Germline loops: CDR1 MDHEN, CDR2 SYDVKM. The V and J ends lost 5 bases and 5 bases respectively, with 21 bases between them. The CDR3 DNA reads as TGTGCCAGCAGTCTGAACAGTTACAGGGCCGGGGAGACCCAGTACTTC. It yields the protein CASSLNSYRAGETQYF.